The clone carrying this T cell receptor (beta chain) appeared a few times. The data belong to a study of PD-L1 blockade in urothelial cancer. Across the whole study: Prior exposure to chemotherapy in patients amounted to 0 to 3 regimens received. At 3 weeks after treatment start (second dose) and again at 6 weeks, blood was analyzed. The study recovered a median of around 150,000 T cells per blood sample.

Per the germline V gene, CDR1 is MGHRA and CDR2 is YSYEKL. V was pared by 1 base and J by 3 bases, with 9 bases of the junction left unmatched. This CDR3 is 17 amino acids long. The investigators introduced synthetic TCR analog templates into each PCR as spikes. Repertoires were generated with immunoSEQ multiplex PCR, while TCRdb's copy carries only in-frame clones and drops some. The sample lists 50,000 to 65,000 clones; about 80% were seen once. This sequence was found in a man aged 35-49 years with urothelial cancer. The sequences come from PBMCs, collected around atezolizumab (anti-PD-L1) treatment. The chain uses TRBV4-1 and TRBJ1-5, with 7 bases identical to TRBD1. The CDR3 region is CASSQGEWGQLNQPQHF. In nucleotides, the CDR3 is TGCGCCAGCAGCCAAGGGGAATGGGGACAGCTCAATCAGCCCCAGCATTTT.